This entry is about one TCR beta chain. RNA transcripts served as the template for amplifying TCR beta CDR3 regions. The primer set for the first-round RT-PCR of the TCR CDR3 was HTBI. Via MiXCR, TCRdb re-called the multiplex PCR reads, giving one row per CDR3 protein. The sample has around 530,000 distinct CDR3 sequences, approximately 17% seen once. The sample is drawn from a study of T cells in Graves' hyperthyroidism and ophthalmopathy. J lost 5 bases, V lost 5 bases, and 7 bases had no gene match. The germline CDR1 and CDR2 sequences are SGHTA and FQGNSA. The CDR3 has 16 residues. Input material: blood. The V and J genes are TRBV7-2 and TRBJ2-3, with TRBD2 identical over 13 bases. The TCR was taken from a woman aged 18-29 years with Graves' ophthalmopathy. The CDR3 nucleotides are TGTGCCAGCAGCATACCGGGACTAGCGGGAAAAGATACGCAGTATTTT. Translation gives CASSIPGLAGKDTQYF.